The T cell receptor beta chain under discussion was sequenced for a study of shared clonotypes between healthy human individuals. In its sample, this clone was seen once. Samples left unsorted employed about 100 million PBMCs for genomic DNA. Profiling relied on immunoSEQ multiplex PCR, and the TCRdb table lists in-frame clones only, not all of them. The sample holds 450,000 to 500,000 clones, less than 80% seen once. The origin of this receptor is a middle-aged woman in good health. Some clones in this sample may be carry-over from other donors' samples. Input material: PBMCs.

DNA of the CDR3: TGCGCCAGCAGCCAAAAAATCCCCGGGACGGGAACCTATGAGCAGTTCTTC. It translates to CASSQKIPGTGTYEQFF. The chain employs TRBV4-3 and TRBJ2-1, with D possibly called TRBD1 or TRBD2 (5 bases each). The CDR3 consists of 17 residues. Germline V gene sequence: CDR1 LGHNA, CDR2 YSLEER. The V and J ends lost 2 bases and 8 bases respectively, with 22 bases between them.